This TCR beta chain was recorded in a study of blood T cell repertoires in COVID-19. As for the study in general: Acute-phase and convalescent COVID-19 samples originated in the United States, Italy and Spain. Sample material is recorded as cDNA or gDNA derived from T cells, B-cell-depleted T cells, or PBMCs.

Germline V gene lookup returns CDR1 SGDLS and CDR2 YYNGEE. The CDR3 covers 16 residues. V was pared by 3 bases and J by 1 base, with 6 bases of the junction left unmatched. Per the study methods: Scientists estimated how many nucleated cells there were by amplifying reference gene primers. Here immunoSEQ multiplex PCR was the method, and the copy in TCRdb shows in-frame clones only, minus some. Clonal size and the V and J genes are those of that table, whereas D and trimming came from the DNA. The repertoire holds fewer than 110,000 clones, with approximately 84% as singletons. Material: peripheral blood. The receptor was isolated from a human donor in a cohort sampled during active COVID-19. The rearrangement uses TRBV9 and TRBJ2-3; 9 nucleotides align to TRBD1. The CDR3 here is CASSGWRDRGTDTQYF. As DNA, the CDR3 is TGTGCCAGCAGCGGATGGCGGGACAGGGGCACAGATACGCAGTATTTT.